This T cell receptor beta chain emerged from a study of regulatory T cells in long-lasting Graves disease. TCR beta libraries were built with iRepertoire HTBI primers and Arm-PCR of CDR3 regions. TCRdb re-derived calls from the multiplex PCR reads in MiXCR, one entry per CDR3 protein. Among 310,000 or so distinct CDR3 sequences listed, 15% to 20% were seen once. This clonotype was seen a handful of times. This CDR3 has 17 amino acids. The ends lost 1 base at V and 1 base at J; junction bases unmatched: 4. Germline V gene data show CDR1 as MGHRA and CDR2 as YSYEKL. The time point: persistent/refractory GD, antithyroid drugs over 5 years with positive TRAb. The TCR library used RNA extracted from PBMCs.

The specimen was peripheral blood mononuclear cells (PBMCs), collected when the disease was refractory, from a patient treated with antithyroid drugs. The chain is built from TRBV4-1 and TRBJ2-2; 9 bases match TRBD2. This sequence originates from a female donor with Graves disease. CDR3 nucleotides: TGCGCCAGCAGCCAAGGAGGACTAGCGTGGAACACCGGGGAGCTGTTTTTT. It is translated as CASSQGGLAWNTGELFF.